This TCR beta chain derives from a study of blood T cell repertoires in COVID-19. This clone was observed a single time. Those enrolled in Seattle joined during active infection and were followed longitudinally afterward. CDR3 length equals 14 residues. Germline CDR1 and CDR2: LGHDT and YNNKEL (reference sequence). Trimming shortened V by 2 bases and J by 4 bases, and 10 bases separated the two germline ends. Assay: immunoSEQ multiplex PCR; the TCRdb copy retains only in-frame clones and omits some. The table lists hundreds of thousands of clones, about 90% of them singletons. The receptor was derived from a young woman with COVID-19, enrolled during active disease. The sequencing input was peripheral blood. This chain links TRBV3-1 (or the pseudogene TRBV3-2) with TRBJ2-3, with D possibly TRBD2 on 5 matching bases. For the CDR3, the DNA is TGTGCCAGCAGCCAACCACTAGTCTCAGATACGCAGTATTTT. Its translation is CASSQPLVSDTQYF.